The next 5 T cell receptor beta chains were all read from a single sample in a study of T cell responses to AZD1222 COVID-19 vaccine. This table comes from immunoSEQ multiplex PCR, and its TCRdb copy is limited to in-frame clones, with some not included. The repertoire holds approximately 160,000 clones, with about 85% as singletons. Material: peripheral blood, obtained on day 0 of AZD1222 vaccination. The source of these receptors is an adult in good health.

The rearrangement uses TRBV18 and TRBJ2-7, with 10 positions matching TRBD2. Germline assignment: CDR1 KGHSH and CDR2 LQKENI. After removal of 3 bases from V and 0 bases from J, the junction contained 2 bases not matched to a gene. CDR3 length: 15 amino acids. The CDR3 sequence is CASSPLAGDSYEQYF. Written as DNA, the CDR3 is TGTGCCAGCTCACCCCTAGCGGGAGACTCCTACGAGCAGTACTTC.

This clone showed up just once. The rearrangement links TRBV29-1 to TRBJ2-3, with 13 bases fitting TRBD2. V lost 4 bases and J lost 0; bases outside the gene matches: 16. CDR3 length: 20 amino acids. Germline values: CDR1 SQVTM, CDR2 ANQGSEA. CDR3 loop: CSVVFGTARGLAGSTDTQYF. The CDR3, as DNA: TGCAGCGTTGTTTTTGGGACAGCAAGGGGACTAGCGGGAAGCACAGATACGCAGTATTTT.

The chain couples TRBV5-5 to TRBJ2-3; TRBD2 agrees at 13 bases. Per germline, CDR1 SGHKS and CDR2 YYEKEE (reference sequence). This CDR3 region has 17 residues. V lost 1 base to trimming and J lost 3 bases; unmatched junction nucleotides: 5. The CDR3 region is CASSLFGTSGKTDTQYF. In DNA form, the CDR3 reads TGTGCCAGCAGCTTGTTCGGGACTAGCGGGAAGACAGATACGCAGTATTTT.

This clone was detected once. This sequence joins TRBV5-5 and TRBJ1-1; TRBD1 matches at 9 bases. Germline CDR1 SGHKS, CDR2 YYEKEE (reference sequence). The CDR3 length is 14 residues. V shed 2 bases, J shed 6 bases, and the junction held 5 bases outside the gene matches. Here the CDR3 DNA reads TGTGCCAGCAGCTTTGGGACAGGGCCTTCTGAAGCTTTCTTT. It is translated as CASSFGTGPSEAFF.

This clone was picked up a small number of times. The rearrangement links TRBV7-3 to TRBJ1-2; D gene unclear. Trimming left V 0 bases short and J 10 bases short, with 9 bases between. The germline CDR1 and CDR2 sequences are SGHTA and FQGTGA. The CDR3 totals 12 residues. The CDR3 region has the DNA TGTGCCAGCAGCTTAACGTCCGGTGACTACACCTTC. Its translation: CASSLTSGDYTF. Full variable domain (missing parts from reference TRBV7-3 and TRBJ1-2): GAGVSQTPSNKVTEKGKYVELRCDPISGHTALYWYRQSLGQGPEFLIYFQGTGAADDSGLPNDRFFAVRPEGSVSTLKIQRTERGDSAVYLCASSLTSGDYTFGSGTRLTVV.